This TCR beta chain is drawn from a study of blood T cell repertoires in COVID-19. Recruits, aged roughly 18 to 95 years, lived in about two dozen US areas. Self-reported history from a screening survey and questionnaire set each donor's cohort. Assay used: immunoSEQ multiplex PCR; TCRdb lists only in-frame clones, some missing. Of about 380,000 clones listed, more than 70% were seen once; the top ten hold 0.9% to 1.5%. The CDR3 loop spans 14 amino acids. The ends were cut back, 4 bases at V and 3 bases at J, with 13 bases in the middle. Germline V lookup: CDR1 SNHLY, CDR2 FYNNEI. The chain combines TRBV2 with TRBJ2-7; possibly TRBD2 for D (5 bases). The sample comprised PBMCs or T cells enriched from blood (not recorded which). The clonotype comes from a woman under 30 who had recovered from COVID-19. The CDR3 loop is CASSGWGENYEQYF. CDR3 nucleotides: TGTGCCAGCAGTGGGTGGGGAGAGAACTACGAGCAGTACTTC.